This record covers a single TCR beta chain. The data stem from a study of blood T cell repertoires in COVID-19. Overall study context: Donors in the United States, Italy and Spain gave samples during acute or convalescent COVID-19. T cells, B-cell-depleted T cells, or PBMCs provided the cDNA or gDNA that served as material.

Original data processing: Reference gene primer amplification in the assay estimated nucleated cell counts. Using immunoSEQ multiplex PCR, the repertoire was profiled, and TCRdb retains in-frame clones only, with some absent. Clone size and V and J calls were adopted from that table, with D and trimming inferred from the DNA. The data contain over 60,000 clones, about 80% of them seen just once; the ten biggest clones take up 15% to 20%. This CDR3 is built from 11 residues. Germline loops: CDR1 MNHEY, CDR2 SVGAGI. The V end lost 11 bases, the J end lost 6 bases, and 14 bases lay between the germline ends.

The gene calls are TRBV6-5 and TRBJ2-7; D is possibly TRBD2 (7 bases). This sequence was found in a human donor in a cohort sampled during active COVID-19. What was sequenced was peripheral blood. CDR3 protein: CAGRGRGEQYF. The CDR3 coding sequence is TGTGCCGGGAGGGGGAGGGGCGAGCAGTACTTC.